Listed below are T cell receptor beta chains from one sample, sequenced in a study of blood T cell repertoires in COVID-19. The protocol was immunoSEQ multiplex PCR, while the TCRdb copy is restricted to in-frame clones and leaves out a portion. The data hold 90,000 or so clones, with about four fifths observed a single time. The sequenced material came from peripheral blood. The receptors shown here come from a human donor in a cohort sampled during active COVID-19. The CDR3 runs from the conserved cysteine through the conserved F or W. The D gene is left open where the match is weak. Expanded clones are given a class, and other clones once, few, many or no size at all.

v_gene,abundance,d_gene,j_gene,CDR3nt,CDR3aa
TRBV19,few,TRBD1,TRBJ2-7,TGTGCCAGTGGACCTGGGACAGACCGTTGGGAGCAGTACTTC,CASGPGTDRWEQYF
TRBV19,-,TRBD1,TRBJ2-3,TGTGCCAGTAGTGACCCCAATAGCGCGGGACAGGGGAGGTTTACGCAGTATTTT,CASSDPNSAGQGRFTQYF
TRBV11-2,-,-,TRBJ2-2,TGTGCCAGCAGCCCACAGAACACCGGGGAGCTGTTTTTT,CASSPQNTGELFF
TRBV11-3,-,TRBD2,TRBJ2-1,TGTGCCAGCAGCCCGGGGGGGAGCTGGAGCTCCTACAATGAGCAGTTCTTC,CASSPGGSWSSYNEQFF
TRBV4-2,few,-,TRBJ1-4,TGTGCCAGCAGCCAACCGCCGGGGGAAAAACTGTTTTTT,CASSQPPGEKLFF
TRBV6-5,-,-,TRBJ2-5,TGTGCCAGCAGCCTAACAGGGTCGGGAGAGACCCAGTACTTC,CASSLTGSGETQYF
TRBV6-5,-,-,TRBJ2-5,TGTGCCAGCAGGCTCCCCGGGGTTCAAGAGACCCAGTACTTC,CASRLPGVQETQYF
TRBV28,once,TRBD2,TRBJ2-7,TGTGCCAGCACGGCTAGCGGGAATTACGAGCAGTACTTC,CASTASGNYEQYF
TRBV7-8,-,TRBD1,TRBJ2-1,TGTGCCAGCAGCTTGTCAGGGGGCTACAATGAGCAGTTCTTC,CASSLSGGYNEQFF
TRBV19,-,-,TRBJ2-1,TGTGCCAGTAGTATTGGGCTATCCTTTGAGCAGTTCTTC,CASSIGLSFEQFF
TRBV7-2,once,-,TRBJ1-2,TGTGCCAGCAGCCCCGACAGGAACTATGGCTACACCTTC,CASSPDRNYGYTF
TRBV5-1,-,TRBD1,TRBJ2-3,TGCGCCAGCAGCTTGGAAGGGACAGGGCGAACAGATACGCAGTATTTT,CASSLEGTGRTDTQYF
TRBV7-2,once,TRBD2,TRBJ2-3,TGTGCCAGCAGCCGGAAACTTTCAATTAGCGGGCCTACAACAGATACGCAGTATTTT,CASSRKLSISGPTTDTQYF
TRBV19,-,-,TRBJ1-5,TGTGCCAGTAGTATGGGCGGGTTCGGCCAGCCCCAGCATTTT,CASSMGGFGQPQHF
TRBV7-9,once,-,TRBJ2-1,TGTGCCAGCAGCCGCGGACTGACAACCTCATTAGATGAGCAGTTCTTC,CASSRGLTTSLDEQFF
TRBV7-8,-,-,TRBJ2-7,TGTGCCAGCAGCTTAGAGGGGGAGTCCTACGAGCAGTACTTC,CASSLEGESYEQYF
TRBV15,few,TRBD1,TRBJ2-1,TGTGCCACCAGCAGATACAGGGGCACCGTGGATGAGCAGTTCTTC,CATSRYRGTVDEQFF
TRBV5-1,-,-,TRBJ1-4,TGCGCCACCCGACAGAATAATGAAAAACTGTTTTTT,CATRQNNEKLFF
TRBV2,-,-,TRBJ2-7,TGTGCCAGCAAGGGACAAGCAATGACCTACGAGCAGTACTTC,CASKGQAMTYEQYF
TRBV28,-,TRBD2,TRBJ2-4,TGTGCCAGCTCCTCCCCGGGCGGGAGCGAAAACATTCAGTACTTC,CASSSPGGSENIQYF
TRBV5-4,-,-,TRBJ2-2,TGTGCCAGCAGCCGGGATCGGAGGGCGGACACCGGGGAGCTGTTTTTT,CASSRDRRADTGELFF
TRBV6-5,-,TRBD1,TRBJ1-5,TGTGCCAGCAGTTGGACAGGGTCTAGGGATCAGCCCCAGCATTTT,CASSWTGSRDQPQHF
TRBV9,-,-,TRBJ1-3,TGTGCCAGCAGCGTACAGGGGAACACCATATATTTT,CASSVQGNTIYF
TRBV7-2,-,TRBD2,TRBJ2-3,TGTGCCAGCAGCGTTAGACTAGCGGGAGTGGGCACAGATACGCAGTATTTT,CASSVRLAGVGTDTQYF
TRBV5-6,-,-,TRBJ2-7,TGTGCCAGCAGCTCCTCGGGGGAAACCTACGAGCAGTACTTC,CASSSSGETYEQYF
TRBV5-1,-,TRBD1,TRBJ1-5,TGCGCCAGCAGCTCCGGACAGGGTGAACAGCCCCAGCATTTT,CASSSGQGEQPQHF
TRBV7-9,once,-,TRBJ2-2,TGTGCCAGCAGCTTGAGAGGGGAGCTGTTTTTT,CASSLRGELFF
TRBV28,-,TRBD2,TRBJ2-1,TGTGCCAGCAGTTTCCCAAGGGGCGGGAGGACTGGTAATGAGCAGTTCTTC,CASSFPRGGRTGNEQFF
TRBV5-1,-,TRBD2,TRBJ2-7,TGCGCCAGCAGCTTGGTGTCTAGCGGACCCTCCTACGAGCAGTACTTC,CASSLVSSGPSYEQYF
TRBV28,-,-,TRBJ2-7,TGTGCCAGCAGTTCCACCGGGACTTCCTCCTACGAGCAGTACTTC,CASSSTGTSSYEQYF
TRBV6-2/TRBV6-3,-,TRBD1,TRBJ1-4,TGTGCCAGCAGTGACCGACAGGGCGCGAATGAAAAACTGTTTTTT,CASSDRQGANEKLFF
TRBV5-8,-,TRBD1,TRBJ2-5,TGTGCCAGCAGCTCTTGGACAGGGGGCGGAGAGACCCAGTACTTC,CASSSWTGGGETQYF
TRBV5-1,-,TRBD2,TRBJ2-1,TGCGCCAGCAGACTCACCCCGGGACTAATATCCTACAATGAGCAGTTCTTC,CASRLTPGLISYNEQFF
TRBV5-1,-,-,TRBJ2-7,TGCGCCAGCAGCTTGGGGGCGGGGTTCCCTTTTGCCGAGCAGTACTTC,CASSLGAGFPFAEQYF
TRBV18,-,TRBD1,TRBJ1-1,TGTGCCAGCTCAAACGACAGGGTGGTGAACACTGAAGCTTTCTTT,CASSNDRVVNTEAFF
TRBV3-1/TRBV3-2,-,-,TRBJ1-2,TGTGCCAGCAGCCAAGCACAGGGTGAAGTCGGTGGCTACACCTTC,CASSQAQGEVGGYTF
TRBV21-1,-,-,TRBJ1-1,TGTGCCATCGATTCAATCCGGGGGAAGTTGAAATTTGAAGCTTTCTTT,CAIDSIRGKLKFEAFF
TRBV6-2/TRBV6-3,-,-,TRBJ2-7,TGTGCCAGCAGTTCCAGGTCCTACGAGCAGTACTTC,CASSSRSYEQYF
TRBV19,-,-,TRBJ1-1,TGTGCCAGTAGACCCCCCAGGAACACTGAAGCTTTCTTT,CASRPPRNTEAFF
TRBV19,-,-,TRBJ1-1,TGTGCCAGTAGTATAGATCTAGGGGGAGCTGGTTTGGACACTGAAGCTTTCTTT,CASSIDLGGAGLDTEAFF